This TCR beta chain stems from a study of OX40 agonist ivuxolimab in advanced cancers. With regard to the full study: Ivuxolimab was an agonistic, fully human IgG2 monoclonal antibody directed against OX40 (CD134), a costimulatory receptor. Intravenous ivuxolimab was administered to patients every 2 weeks at six dose levels: 0.01, 0.1, 0.3, 1.5, 3 and 10 mg/kg. Of the 52 patients in dose escalation, about 20 had hepatocellular carcinoma, around 15 had melanoma, 9 had renal cell carcinoma and 9 had head and neck cancer. In the dose-escalation cohort, more than 75% of patients were male, and the mean age was around 60 years, with a range of 23 to 79. Prior anti-PD-1, anti-PD-L1 or anti-CTLA-4 therapy was permitted, and checkpoint inhibitors had been received by roughly two fifths of dose-escalation patients. Partial responses were achieved by three dose-escalation patients, of whom one had hepatocellular carcinoma and two had cutaneous melanoma. Peripheral TCRbeta sequencing was intended to test whether TCR sequence diversity was altered and clonal T-cell expansion was caused by ivuxolimab. The paper reports the monotherapy dose-escalation portion (N ≈ 50 patients) of the phase I ivuxolimab trial.

Relative to germline, V is 3 bases shorter and J is 2 bases shorter, with 10 bases between their ends. As encoded in the germline V gene (reference sequence), CDR1 is MNHEY while CDR2 is SMNVEV. Including the terminal cysteine and phenylalanine, the CDR3 comprises 15 residues. Solely the CDR3 DNA is kept, with 45 bases framed from the first base. The study at large found these results: At doses of 0.1 to 3.0 mg/kg, clonal expansion of both CD4+ and CD8+ blood T cells was observed from baseline to week 6. Low levels of normalized T-cell clonal expansion were also seen in some nonresponding patients. In partial responders in the 0.1-3.0 mg/kg groups, normalized peripheral clonal expansion was found to be among the lowest, especially among CD8+ T cells. Which antigens the clonally expanded peripheral T cells were specific for was not determined. On average, CD8+ T cells showed more expanded clones than CD4+ T cells after ivuxolimab.

The trial excluded patients who had a history of autoimmune disease or were on systemic immunosuppression. Peripheral blood for TCR sequencing was collected from all dose cohorts at baseline, on cycle 4 day 1, and on cycle 7 day 1. The samples were taken from a phase I, first-in-human, multicenter, open-label dose-escalation trial of ivuxolimab. Adults with locally advanced or metastatic head and neck squamous cell, hepatocellular, melanoma or renal cell carcinoma were enrolled in the trial. CD4+ and CD8+ T cells were sorted separately from peripheral blood before TCR sequencing. As to this clone: Its binding antigen is unknown. No clone much larger than this one lies a single base away; base qualities are absent.

For sequencing of the TCRbeta CDR3 region, genomic DNA was extracted from the sorted cells. TCRbeta CDR3 regions were sequenced using the immunoSEQ Assay. TCRdb mirrors the immuneACCESS table, restricted to in-frame sequences. Some clones are absent from its copies; in checked studies, under half trace to an unresolved V gene, and the reason for the others is unknown. Within this sample are more than 50,000 clones, with about 85% of them counted one time only. About 4% of the sample goes to the ten largest clones. Here the chain combines TRBV27 and TRBJ1-4; TRBD1 could be the D gene, as 6 bases match. The input for sequencing was CD4+ or CD8+ T cells sorted from blood, taken in a trial of the OX40 agonist ivuxolimab. The receptor comes from an adult with an advanced solid tumor such as melanoma, head and neck, liver or kidney cancer. The nucleotide sequence reads TGTGCCAGCAGTTTTGGGGGCTCGACTAATGAAAAACTGTTTTTT. Protein translation: CASSFGGSTNEKLFF.